The present TCR beta chain was sequenced within a study of identical twins. General study results and limits: In zero-insertion analyses, partial confounding could arise from invariant MAIT and iNKT cells. Beta out-of-frame sequences displayed a weaker excess of sharing between twins.

Trimming took 5 bases from V and 3 from J; bases not matched to a gene: 4. Germline V gene data show CDR1 as DFQATT and CDR2 as SNEGSKA (reference sequence). The CDR3 totals 14 residues. In this sample, this clonotype turned up a few times. Its antigen is as yet unknown. Unique molecular identifiers were in the cDNA, with template-switch universal primer binding. In TCRdb, the 5' RACE reads were re-called with MiXCR into one record per CDR3 protein. The sample has 1.5 million to 2 million distinct CDR3 sequences; around 29% are singletons. The chain is built from TRBV20-1 and TRBJ1-6; TRBD1 matches at 7 bases. The receptor comes from a newborn girl in good health. What was sequenced was cord blood. CDR3 in amino acids: CSALRQGYNSPLHF. The DNA for the CDR3 is TGCAGTGCTCTCCGACAGGGCTATAATTCACCCCTCCACTTT.